This T cell receptor beta chain was captured in a study of CD8+CD57+ T cells in acquired aplastic anemia. Study overall: Healthy donors gave approximately 10 million reads on average for CD4+ cells. Overall study findings and caveats: Some 27 CD8+ CDR3 sequences were shared between patients and controls.

Germline V gene sequence: CDR1 LNHDA, CDR2 SQIVND (reference sequence). With V trimmed by 5 bases and J by 8 bases, 8 bases remained unmatched. The CDR3 sequence is 15 residues long. According to the study, genomic DNA was the template for TCR beta VDJ and CDR3 profiling. TCRdb called the reads again in MiXCR, with one record for every CDR3 protein. The sample consists of about 130,000 distinct CDR3 sequences, 48% of them appearing once. On this clonotype: Its antigen is currently unknown.

This chain uses TRBV19 with TRBJ2-1, with 11 bases that match TRBD2. Sequenced sample: sorted CD4+, CD8+, or CD8+CD57+ T cells (not recorded which) from PBMCs. The TCR sequence derives from a human donor in good health, serving as a control. This chain's CDR3 is CASSLGLAAYDEQFF. Here the CDR3 DNA reads TGTGCCAGTAGTTTGGGACTAGCGGCATACGATGAGCAGTTCTTC.